This entry features one T cell receptor beta chain sequence. V was cut by 1 base and J by 9 bases, with 13 bases left in between. The germline CDR1 and CDR2 sequences are SGHNT and YENEEA. The CDR3 is made up of 14 amino acids. Measured with immunoSEQ multiplex PCR; TCRdb has only the in-frame clones, and not every one. The sample shows 53,000 or so clones, 65% to 85% of them seen only once. The sample is drawn from a study of OX40 agonist ivuxolimab in advanced cancers. The V gene is TRBV11-3, the J gene TRBJ2-1; D uncertain. Source: CD4+ or CD8+ T cells sorted from blood, taken in a trial of the OX40 agonist ivuxolimab. This receptor was taken from an adult with an advanced solid tumor such as melanoma, head and neck, liver or kidney cancer. CDR3 region: CASSLVSPPGEQFF. The CDR3 DNA sequence: TGTGCCAGCAGCTTAGTGTCCCCCCCTGGTGAGCAGTTCTTC.